The text below deals with one T cell receptor (beta chain). Its target is not known. Germline lookup yields CDR1 SNHLY and CDR2 FYNNEI. The trim removed 7 bases at V and 5 bases at J, leaving 13 bases unmatched. The CDR3 is made up of 16 amino acids. The table came from immunoSEQ multiplex PCR; TCRdb's copy has only in-frame clones and leaves some out. The data hold about 150,000 clones, with 90% observed a single time. The data originate from a study of OX40 agonist ivuxolimab in advanced cancers. Across the whole study: The mean age was roughly 60 years, ranging from about 23 to 79, with 80% to 85% of participants male.

General study points: CD4+ and CD8+ blood T cells expanded clonally by week 6 at 0.1 to 3.0 mg/kg. The work left the antigen specificity of expanded peripheral T cells undetermined.

Sequenced here: CD4+ or CD8+ T cells sorted from blood, sampled in a trial of the OX40 agonist ivuxolimab. The clonotype comes from an adult with an advanced solid tumor such as melanoma, head and neck, liver or kidney cancer. V usage is TRBV2 and J usage is TRBJ2-2; 7 nucleotides align to TRBD1. CDR3 DNA sequence: TGTGCCAGCATGGAGGACCCGACAGGGCATACCGGGGAGCTGTTTTTT. It translates to CASMEDPTGHTGELFF.